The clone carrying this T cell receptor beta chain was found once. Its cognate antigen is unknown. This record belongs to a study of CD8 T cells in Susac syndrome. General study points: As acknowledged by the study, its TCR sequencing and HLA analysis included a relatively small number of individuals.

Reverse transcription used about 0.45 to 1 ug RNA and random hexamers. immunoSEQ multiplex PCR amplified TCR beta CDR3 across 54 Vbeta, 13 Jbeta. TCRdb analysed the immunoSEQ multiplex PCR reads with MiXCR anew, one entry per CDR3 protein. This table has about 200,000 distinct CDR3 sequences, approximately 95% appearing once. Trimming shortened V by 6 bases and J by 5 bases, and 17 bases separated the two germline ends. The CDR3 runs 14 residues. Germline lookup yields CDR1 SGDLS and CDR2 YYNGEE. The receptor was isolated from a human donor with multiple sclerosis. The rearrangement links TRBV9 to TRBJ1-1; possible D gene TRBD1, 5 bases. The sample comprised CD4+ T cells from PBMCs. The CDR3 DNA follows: TGTGCCAGCAACATGGGGGAAATGCGAACTGAAGCTTTCTTT. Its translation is CASNMGEMRTEAFF.